This is a list of T cell receptor beta chains from one sample in a study of human T cells and chemical hapten exposure. TCRdb re-derived calls from the RACE reads in MiXCR, one entry per CDR3 protein. Of about 69,000 distinct CDR3 sequences listed, about a tenth are singletons. The source was whole blood, collected in connection with sensitization to the hapten diphenylcyclopropenone (DPC). All receptors derive from a woman in her forties or fifties with alopecia areata. Some clones in this sample may be carry-over from other donors' samples. Both conserved end residues are part of each CDR3. The D gene is left open where the match is weak. Clone sizes are given selectively: once, few, many, or a class where the clone is expanded.

V	size	J	D	CDR3	DNA
TRBV2	.	TRBJ1-1	.	CASSGGYLNTEAFF	TGTGCCAGCAGTGGAGGATACTTGAACACTGAAGCTTTCTTT
TRBV10-1	.	TRBJ1-4	.	CASSESSGNEKLFF	TGCGCCAGCAGTGAGTCGTCGGGGAATGAAAAACTGTTTTTT
TRBV5-1	many	TRBJ2-5	TRBD2	CASSTGRWEGQETQYF	TGCGCCAGCAGCACCGGTCGGTGGGAGGGACAAGAGACCCAGTACTTC
TRBV6-5	few	TRBJ2-1	TRBD1	CASSYLPGTGNEQFF	TGTGCCAGCAGTTACCTTCCGGGGACAGGCAATGAGCAGTTCTTC
TRBV19	.	TRBJ1-2	TRBD1	CASSKSTAGTGLSLYGYTF	TGTGCCAGTAGTAAATCCACAGCCGGGACAGGTTTATCCCTCTATGGCTACACCTTC
TRBV6-4	many	TRBJ2-1	.	CASARDPYNEQFF	TGTGCCAGCGCCCGGGATCCCTACAATGAGCAGTTCTTC
TRBV5-4	many	TRBJ2-5	TRBD1	CASSLARPGGSSQETQYF	TGTGCCAGCAGCTTGGCCCGACCAGGGGGCAGTTCCCAAGAGACCCAGTACTTC
TRBV2	many	TRBJ2-7	.	CASTTPSYEQYF	TGTGCCAGCACGACTCCCTCCTACGAGCAGTACTTC
TRBV7-2	few	TRBJ2-1	.	CASSLFTGGRGEQFF	TGTGCCAGCAGCTTATTTACAGGAGGTAGGGGTGAGCAGTTCTTC
TRBV24-1	.	TRBJ2-1	.	CATSDLVRGLYEQFF	TGTGCCACCAGTGATTTAGTCAGGGGTTTGTATGAGCAGTTCTTC
TRBV7-6	.	TRBJ2-6	.	CASGLGARVSGTNVLTF	TGTGCCAGCGGCTTAGGTGCCAGGGTATCTGGGACCAACGTCCTGACTTTC
TRBV20-1	many	TRBJ2-5	.	CSAGEETQYF	TGCAGTGCTGGAGAGGAGACCCAGTACTTC
TRBV4-1	.	TRBJ2-1	.	CASSHDYNEQFF	TGCGCCAGCAGCCATGATTACAATGAGCAGTTCTTC
TRBV7-6	.	TRBJ2-2	TRBD2	CASSLRTSGAGELFF	TGTGCCAGCAGCTTGCGGACTAGCGGGGCCGGGGAGCTGTTTTTT
TRBV2	many	TRBJ1-5	.	CASREGNQPQHF	TGTGCCAGCAGGGAGGGGAATCAGCCCCAGCATTTT
TRBV7-9	few	TRBJ2-1	.	CASSLRENAYNEQFF	TGTGCCAGCAGCCTCCGGGAGAATGCTTACAATGAGCAGTTCTTC
TRBV29-1	many	TRBJ1-1	.	CSGKTWNTEAFF	TGCAGCGGCAAGACATGGAACACTGAAGCTTTCTTT
TRBV9	.	TRBJ2-7	.	CASSVAQGPTYEQYF	TGTGCCAGCAGCGTAGCTCAGGGGCCTACCTACGAGCAGTACTTC
TRBV5-1	many	TRBJ1-3	.	CASSLDPGLDTIYF	TGCGCCAGCAGCTTGGATCCTGGTTTAGACACCATATATTTT
TRBV20-1	.	TRBJ2-4	.	CSAQPLAKNIQYF	TGCAGTGCCCAACCCTTAGCCAAAAACATTCAGTACTTC
TRBV20-1	many	TRBJ2-1	TRBD2	CSAPIAGGLGNEQFF	TGCAGTGCTCCCATAGCGGGAGGGCTAGGGAATGAGCAGTTCTTC
TRBV7-6	many	TRBJ1-1	.	CASSQGGRSLLVTEAFF	TGTGCCAGCAGCCAAGGTGGAAGAAGTCTGCTGGTCACTGAAGCTTTCTTT
TRBV10-3	few	TRBJ2-1	.	CAISVSVASYNEQFF	TGTGCCATCAGTGTTAGCGTTGCCTCCTACAATGAGCAGTTCTTC
TRBV7-9	.	TRBJ1-5	.	CASSPDSISNQPQHF	TGTGCCAGCAGCCCGGACTCTATAAGCAATCAGCCCCAGCATTTT
TRBV7-8	many	TRBJ1-3	.	CASSLVAPGLLVPGNTIYF	TGTGCCAGCAGCTTAGTGGCCCCGGGACTCCTTGTGCCTGGAAACACCATATATTTT
TRBV30	many	TRBJ1-1	.	CAWRKGMNTEAFF	TGTGCCTGGAGAAAGGGGATGAACACTGAAGCTTTCTTT
TRBV7-9	many	TRBJ2-2	.	CASSFPGATNTGELFF	TGTGCCAGCAGTTTCCCGGGGGCGACGAACACCGGGGAGCTGTTTTTT
TRBV12-3/TRBV12-4	many	TRBJ2-1	TRBD2	CASSLAGGFYNEQFF	TGTGCCAGCAGCTTAGCGGGAGGGTTTTACAATGAGCAGTTCTTC
TRBV20-1	many	TRBJ1-6	TRBD1	CSARGGQGRHSPLHF	TGCAGTGCTAGAGGGGGACAGGGAAGACATTCACCCCTCCACTTT
TRBV6-1	many	TRBJ1-5	.	CASSPRGGQPQHF	TGTGCCAGCAGTCCACGCGGTGGTCAGCCCCAGCATTTT
TRBV11-2	.	TRBJ2-1	.	CASSLGPGPAASYNEQFF	TGTGCCAGCAGCTTAGGGCCAGGACCCGCGGCGTCCTACAATGAGCAGTTCTTC
TRBV12-3/TRBV12-4	many	TRBJ2-7	TRBD1	CASSLGQGPYEQYF	TGTGCCAGCAGTCTTGGACAGGGCCCCTACGAGCAGTACTTC
TRBV12-3/TRBV12-4	many	TRBJ2-7	.	CASSPGLSSYEQYF	TGTGCCAGCAGTCCAGGACTAAGCTCCTACGAGCAGTACTTC
TRBV7-2	many	TRBJ2-3	.	CASEQGYRPDTQYF	TGTGCCAGTGAACAGGGTTATCGCCCAGATACGCAGTATTTT
TRBV12-3/TRBV12-4	.	TRBJ2-2	.	CASRLSGPPAGELFF	TGTGCCAGCAGACTCTCGGGACCCCCCGCCGGGGAGCTGTTTTTT
TRBV7-9	many	TRBJ2-7	.	CASSLDAPPTEQYF	TGTGCCAGCAGCTTAGACGCGCCCCCCACCGAGCAGTACTTC
TRBV29-1	.	TRBJ2-5	.	CSVEDQRGRETQYF	TGCAGCGTTGAAGATCAGAGGGGGAGGGAGACCCAGTACTTC
TRBV28	.	TRBJ1-2	TRBD1	CASSSATGINGYTF	TGTGCCAGCAGTTCCGCGACAGGGATCAATGGCTACACCTTC
TRBV15	many	TRBJ1-6	.	CATSRDKVWGRDSPLHF	TGTGCCACCAGCAGAGATAAGGTGTGGGGAAGGGATTCACCCCTCCACTTT
TRBV29-1	.	TRBJ2-7	.	CSVQNREALYEQYF	TGCAGCGTTCAAAACAGGGAGGCCTTATACGAGCAGTACTTC
TRBV18	many	TRBJ2-2	.	CASSPSGRTNTGELFF	TGTGCCAGCTCACCTTCCGGACGGACGAACACCGGGGAGCTGTTTTTT
TRBV2	.	TRBJ2-7	TRBD2	CASSPNGAGRADYEQYF	TGTGCCAGCAGCCCCAATGGGGCCGGGAGGGCCGATTACGAGCAGTACTTC
TRBV4-1	.	TRBJ1-2	.	CASSQPGADGYTF	TGCGCCAGCAGCCAACCAGGGGCTGATGGCTACACCTTC